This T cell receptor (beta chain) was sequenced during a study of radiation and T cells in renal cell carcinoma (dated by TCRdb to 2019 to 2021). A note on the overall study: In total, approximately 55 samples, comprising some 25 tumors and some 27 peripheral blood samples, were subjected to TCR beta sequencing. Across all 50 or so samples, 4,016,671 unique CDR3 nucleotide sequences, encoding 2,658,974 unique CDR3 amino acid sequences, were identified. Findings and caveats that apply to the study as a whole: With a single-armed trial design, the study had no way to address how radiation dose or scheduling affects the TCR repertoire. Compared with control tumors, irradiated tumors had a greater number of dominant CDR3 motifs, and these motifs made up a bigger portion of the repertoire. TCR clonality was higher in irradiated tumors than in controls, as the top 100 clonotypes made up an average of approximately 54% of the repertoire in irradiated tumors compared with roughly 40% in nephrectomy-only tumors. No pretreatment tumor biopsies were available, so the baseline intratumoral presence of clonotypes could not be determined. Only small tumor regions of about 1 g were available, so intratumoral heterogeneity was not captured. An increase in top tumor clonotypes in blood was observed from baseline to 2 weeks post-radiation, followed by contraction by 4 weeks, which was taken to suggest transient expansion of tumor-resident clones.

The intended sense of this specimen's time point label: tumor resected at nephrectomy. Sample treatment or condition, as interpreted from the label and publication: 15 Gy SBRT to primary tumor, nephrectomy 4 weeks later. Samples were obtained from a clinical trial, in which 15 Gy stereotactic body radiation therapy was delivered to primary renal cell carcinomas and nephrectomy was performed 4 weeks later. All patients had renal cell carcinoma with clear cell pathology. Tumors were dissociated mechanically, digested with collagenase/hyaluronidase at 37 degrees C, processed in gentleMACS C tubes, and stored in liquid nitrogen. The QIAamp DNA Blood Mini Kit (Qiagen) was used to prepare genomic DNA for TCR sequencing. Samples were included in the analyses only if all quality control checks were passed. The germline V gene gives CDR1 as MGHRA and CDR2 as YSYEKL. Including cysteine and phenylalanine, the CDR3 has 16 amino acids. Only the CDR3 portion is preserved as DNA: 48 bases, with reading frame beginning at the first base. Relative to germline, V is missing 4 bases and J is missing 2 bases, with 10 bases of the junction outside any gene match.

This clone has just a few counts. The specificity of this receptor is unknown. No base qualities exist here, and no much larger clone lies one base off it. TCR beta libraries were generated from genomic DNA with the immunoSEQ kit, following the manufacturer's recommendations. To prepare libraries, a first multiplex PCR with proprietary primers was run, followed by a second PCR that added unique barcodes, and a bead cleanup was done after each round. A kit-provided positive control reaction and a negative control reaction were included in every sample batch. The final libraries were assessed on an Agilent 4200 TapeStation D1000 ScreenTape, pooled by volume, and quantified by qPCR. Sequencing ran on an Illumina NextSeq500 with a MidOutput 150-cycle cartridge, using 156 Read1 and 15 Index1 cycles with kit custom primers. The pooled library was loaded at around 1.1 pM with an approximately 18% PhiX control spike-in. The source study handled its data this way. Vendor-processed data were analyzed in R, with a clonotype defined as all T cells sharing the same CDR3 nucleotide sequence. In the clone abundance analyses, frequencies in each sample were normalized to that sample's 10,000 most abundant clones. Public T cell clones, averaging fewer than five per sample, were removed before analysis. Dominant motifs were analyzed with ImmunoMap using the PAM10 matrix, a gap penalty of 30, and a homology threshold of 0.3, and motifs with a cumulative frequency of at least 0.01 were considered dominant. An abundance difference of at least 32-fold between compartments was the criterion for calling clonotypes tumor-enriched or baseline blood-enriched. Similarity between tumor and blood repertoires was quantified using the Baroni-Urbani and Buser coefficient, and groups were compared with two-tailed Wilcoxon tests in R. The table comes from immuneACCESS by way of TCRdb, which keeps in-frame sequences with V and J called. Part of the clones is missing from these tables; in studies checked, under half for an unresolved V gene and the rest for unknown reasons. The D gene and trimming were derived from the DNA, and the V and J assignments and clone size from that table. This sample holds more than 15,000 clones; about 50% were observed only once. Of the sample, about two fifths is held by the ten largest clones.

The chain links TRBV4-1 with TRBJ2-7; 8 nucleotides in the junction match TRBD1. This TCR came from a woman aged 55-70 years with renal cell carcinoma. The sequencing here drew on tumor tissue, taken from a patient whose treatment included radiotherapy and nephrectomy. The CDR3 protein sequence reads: CASSRLTGEPPYEQYF. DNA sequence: TGCGCCAGCAGCCGGCTGACAGGGGAGCCTCCCTACGAGCAGTACTTC.